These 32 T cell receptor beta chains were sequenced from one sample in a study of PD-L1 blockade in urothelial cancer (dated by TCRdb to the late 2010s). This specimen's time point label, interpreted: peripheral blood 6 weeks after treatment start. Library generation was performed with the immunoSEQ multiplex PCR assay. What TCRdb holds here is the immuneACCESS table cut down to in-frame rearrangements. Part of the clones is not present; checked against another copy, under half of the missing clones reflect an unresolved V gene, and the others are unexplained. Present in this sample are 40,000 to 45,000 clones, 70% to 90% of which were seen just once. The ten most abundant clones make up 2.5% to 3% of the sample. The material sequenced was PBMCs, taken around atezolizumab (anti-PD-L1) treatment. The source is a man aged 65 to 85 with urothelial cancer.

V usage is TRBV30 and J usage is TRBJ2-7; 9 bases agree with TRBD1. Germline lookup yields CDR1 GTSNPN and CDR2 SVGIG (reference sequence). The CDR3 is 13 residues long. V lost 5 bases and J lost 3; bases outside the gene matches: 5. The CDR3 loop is CAWGTGFNYEQYF. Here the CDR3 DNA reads TGTGCCTGGGGGACAGGGTTTAACTACGAGCAGTACTTC.

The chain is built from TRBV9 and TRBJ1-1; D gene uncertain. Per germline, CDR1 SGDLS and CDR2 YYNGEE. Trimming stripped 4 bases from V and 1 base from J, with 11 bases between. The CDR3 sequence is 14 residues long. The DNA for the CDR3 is TGTGCCAGCAGCCCGTTCGGGGAGAACACTGAAGCTTTCTTT. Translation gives CASSPFGENTEAFF. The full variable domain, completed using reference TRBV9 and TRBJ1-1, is DSGVTQTPKHLITATGQRVTLRCSPRSGDLSVYWYQQSLDQGLQFLIQYYNGEERAKGNILERFSAQQFPDLHSELNLSSLELGDSALYFCASSPFGENTEAFFGQGTRLTVV.

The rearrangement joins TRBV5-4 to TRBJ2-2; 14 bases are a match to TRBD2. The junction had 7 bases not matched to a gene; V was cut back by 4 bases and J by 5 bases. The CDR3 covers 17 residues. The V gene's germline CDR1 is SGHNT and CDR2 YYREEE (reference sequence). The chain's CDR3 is CASSAGLAGVGTGELFF. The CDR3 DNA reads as TGTGCCAGCAGCGCGGGACTAGCGGGAGTGGGGACCGGGGAGCTGTTTTTT.

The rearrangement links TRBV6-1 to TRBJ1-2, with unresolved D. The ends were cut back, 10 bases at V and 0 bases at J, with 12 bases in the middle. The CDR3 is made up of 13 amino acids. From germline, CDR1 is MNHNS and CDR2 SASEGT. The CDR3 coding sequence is TGTGCCACCGGGCGGGCATCTAACTATGGCTACACCTTC. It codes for CATGRASNYGYTF.

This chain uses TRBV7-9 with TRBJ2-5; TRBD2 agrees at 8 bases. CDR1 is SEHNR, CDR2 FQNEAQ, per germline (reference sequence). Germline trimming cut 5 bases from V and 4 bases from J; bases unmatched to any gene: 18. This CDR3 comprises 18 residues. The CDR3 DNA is TGTGCCAGCAGCAAGTACCTACGGGAGGGCGGTAGAGGAGAGACCCAGTACTTC. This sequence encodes CASSKYLREGGRGETQYF.

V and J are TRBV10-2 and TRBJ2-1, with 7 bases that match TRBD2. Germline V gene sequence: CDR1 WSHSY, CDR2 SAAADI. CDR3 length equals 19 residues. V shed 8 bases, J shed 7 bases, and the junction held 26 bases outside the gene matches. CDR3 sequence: CASRGTGWGSGTPWNEQFF. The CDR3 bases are TGCGCCAGCCGTGGAACCGGGTGGGGGAGCGGGACCCCTTGGAATGAGCAGTTCTTC.

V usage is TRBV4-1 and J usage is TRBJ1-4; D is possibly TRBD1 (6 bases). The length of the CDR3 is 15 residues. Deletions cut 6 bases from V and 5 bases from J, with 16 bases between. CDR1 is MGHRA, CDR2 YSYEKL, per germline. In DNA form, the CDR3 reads TGCGCCAGCAGTCACAAGGGACAAGTGAATGAAAAACTGTTTTTT. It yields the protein CASSHKGQVNEKLFF.

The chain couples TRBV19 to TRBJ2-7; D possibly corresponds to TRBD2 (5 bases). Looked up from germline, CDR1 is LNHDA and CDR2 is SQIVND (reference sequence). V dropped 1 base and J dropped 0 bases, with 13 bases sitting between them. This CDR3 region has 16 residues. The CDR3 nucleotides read TGTGCCAGTAGTATAGCCCATCGGGATAGCTCCTACGAGCAGTACTTC. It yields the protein CASSIAHRDSSYEQYF.

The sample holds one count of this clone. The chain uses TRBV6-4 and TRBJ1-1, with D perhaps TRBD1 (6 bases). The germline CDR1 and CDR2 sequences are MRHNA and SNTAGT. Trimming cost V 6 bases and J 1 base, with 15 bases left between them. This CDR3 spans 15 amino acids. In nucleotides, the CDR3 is TGTGCCAGCAGAGGGGGAATTAACACGAACACTGAAGCTTTCTTT. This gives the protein CASRGGINTNTEAFF.

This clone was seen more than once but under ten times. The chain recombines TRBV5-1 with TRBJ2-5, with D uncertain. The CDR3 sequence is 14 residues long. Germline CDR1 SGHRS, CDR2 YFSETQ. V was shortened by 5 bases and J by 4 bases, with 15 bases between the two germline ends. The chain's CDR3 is CASRKTDSGETQYF. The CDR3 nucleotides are TGCGCCAGCAGGAAGACTGACTCCGGAGAGACCCAGTACTTC.

The CDR3 nucleotides read TGTGCCAGCACCAGGACAGGCGCCGCCGGGGGCTACACCTTC. This sequence encodes CASTRTGAAGGYTF. V gene TRBV27 combines with J gene TRBJ1-2, with 7 positions matching TRBD1. The germline gives CDR1 MNHEY, CDR2 SMNVEV (reference sequence). CDR3 size: 14 residues. Unmatched junction bases numbered 13, after V lost 7 bases and J lost 8 bases.

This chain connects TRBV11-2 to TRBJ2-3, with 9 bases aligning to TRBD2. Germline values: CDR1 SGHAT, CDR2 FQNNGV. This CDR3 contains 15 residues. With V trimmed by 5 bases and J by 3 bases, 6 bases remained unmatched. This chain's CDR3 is CASSELAGPTDTQYF. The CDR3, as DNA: TGTGCCAGCAGCGAGCTAGCGGGACCTACAGATACGCAGTATTTT. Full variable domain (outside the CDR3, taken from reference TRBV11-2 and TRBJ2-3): EAGVAQSPRYKIIEKRQSVAFWCNPISGHATLYWYQQILGQGPKLLIQFQNNGVVDDSQLPKDRFSAERLKGVDSTLKIQPAKLEDSAVYLCASSELAGPTDTQYFGPGTRLTVL.

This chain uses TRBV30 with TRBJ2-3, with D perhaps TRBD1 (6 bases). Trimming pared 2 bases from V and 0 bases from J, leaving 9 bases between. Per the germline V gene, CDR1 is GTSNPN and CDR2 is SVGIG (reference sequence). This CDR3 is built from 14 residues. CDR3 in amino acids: CAWSRGSSTDTQYF. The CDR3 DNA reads TGTGCCTGGAGTAGGGGGAGTAGCACAGATACGCAGTATTTT.

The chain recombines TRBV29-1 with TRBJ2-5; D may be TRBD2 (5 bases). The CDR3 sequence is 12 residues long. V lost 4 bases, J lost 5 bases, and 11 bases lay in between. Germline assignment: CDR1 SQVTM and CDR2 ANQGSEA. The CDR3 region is CSVASRYETQYF. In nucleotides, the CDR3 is TGCAGCGTTGCTAGCCGGTACGAGACCCAGTACTTC.

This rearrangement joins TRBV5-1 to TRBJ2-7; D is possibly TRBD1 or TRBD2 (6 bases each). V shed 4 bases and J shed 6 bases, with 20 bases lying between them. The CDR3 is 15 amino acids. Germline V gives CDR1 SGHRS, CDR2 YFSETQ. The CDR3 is CASSLGAGTSLEQYF. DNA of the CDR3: TGCGCCAGCAGCCTGGGGGCGGGAACCTCTCTCGAGCAGTACTTC.

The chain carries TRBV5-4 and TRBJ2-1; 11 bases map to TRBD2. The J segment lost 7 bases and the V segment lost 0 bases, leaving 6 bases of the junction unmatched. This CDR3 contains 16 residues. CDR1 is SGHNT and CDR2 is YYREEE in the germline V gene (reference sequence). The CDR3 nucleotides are TGTGCCAGCAGCTTGGTCGGGGCTAGCGGGAGGAATGAGCAGTTCTTC. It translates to CASSLVGASGRNEQFF.

In DNA, the CDR3 is TGTGCCTGGAGTGTGAGGGGCGGGGACGAGCAGTACTTC. Translated, it gives CAWSVRGGDEQYF. This chain uses TRBV30 with TRBJ2-7; maybe TRBD2 (6 bases). Germline lookup yields CDR1 GTSNPN and CDR2 SVGIG (reference sequence). V lost 0 bases, J lost 5 bases, and 11 bases lay in between. This CDR3 is built from 13 residues.

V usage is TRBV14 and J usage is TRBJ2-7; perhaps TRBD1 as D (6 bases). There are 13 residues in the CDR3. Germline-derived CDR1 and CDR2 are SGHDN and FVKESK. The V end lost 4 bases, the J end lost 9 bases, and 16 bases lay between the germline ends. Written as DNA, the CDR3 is TGTGCCAGCAGCCCGACAGGAGCACTTTGGCAGTACTTC. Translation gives CASSPTGALWQYF.

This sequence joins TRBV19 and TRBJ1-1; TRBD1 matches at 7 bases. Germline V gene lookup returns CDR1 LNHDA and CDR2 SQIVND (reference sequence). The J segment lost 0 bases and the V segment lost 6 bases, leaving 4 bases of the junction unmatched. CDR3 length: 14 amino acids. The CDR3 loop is CASRKDRLNTEAFF. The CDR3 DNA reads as TGTGCCAGTAGGAAGGACAGGCTGAACACTGAAGCTTTCTTT.

This CDR3 is CASSPTTESRNQPQHF. The CDR3 coding sequence is TGTGCCAGCAGCCCTACGACTGAATCGAGAAATCAGCCCCAGCATTTT. The chain has TRBV7-6 and TRBJ1-5, with unresolved D. V was trimmed by 5 bases and J by 4 bases, leaving 18 bases between them. The germline V gene encodes CDR1 SGHVS and CDR2 FNYEAQ. This CDR3 has 16 amino acids.

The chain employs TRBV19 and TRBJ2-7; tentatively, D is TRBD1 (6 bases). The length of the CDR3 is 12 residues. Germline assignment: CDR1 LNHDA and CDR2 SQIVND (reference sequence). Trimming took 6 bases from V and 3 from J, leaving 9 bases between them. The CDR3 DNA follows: TGTGCCAGTAGCCTACAGGGCTACGAGCAGTACTTC. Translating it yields CASSLQGYEQYF.

The CDR3 protein is CAWSVGGTVYGYTF. CDR3 DNA sequence: TGTGCCTGGAGTGTCGGCGGGACAGTTTATGGCTACACCTTC. V gene TRBV30 combines with J gene TRBJ1-2, with 7 positions matching TRBD1. V was pared by 0 bases and J by 5 bases, with 6 bases of the junction left unmatched. This CDR3 contains 14 residues. CDR1 is GTSNPN, CDR2 SVGIG, per germline (reference sequence).

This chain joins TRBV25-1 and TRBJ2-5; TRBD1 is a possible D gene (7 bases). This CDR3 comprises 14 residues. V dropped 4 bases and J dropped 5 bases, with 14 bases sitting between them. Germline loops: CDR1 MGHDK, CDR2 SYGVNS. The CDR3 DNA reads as TGTGCCAGCAGTGTGGAGGGGGCAGGGGAGACCCAGTACTTC. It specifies CASSVEGAGETQYF.

CDR3 in amino acids: CASSSGTGDHTEAFF. DNA for the CDR3: TGTGCCAGCTCATCCGGGACAGGGGATCACACTGAAGCTTTCTTT. The rearrangement joins TRBV18 to TRBJ1-1; 10 bases fit TRBD1. Germline V gene sequence: CDR1 KGHSH, CDR2 LQKENI. V was clipped by 5 bases and J by 3 bases; unmatched bases: 6. The CDR3 is made up of 15 amino acids.

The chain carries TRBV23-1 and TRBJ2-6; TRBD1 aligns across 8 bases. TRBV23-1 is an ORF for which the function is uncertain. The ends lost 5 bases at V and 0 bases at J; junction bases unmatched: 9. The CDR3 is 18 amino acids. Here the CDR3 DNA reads TGCGCCAGCAGTGTCCGGGACAGGTTTCTCTCTGGGGCCAACGTCCTGACTTTC. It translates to CASSVRDRFLSGANVLTF.

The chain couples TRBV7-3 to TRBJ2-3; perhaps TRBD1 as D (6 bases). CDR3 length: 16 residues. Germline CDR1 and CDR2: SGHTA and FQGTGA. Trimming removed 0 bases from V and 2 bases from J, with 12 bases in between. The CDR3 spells CASSLTKGVPTDTQYF. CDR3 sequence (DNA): TGTGCCAGCAGCTTAACGAAGGGGGTCCCCACAGATACGCAGTATTTT.

The CDR3 nucleotides read TGTGCCAGCAGTTCCGGGACTTCACACTCCTACGAGCAGTACTTC. It specifies CASSSGTSHSYEQYF. The chain couples TRBV6-6 to TRBJ2-7; D possibly corresponds to TRBD2 (6 bases). The V and J ends lost 4 bases and 0 bases respectively, with 13 bases between them. The CDR3 spans 15 residues. Germline loops: CDR1 MNHNY, CDR2 SVGAGI (reference sequence).

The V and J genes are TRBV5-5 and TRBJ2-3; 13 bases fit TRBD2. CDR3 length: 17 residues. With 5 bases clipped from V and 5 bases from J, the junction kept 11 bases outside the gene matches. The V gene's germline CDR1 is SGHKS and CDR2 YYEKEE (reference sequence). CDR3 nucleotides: TGTGCCAGCAGTCGCGGACTAGCGGGAGTATCGGGAGATACGCAGTATTTT. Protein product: CASSRGLAGVSGDTQYF.

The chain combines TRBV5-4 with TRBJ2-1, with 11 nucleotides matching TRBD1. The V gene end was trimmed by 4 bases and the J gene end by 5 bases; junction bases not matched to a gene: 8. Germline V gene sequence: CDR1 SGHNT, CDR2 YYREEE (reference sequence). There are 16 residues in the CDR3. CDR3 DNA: TGTGCCAGCAGCCGGGGGACAGGGGGGCTTAACAATGAGCAGTTCTTC. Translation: CASSRGTGGLNNEQFF.

CDR3 loop: CASSALSGRRTDTQYF. CDR3 sequence (DNA): TGTGCCAGCAGTGCCTTAAGCGGGAGGAGGACAGATACGCAGTATTTT. This sequence joins TRBV6-1 and TRBJ2-3, with 9 bases aligning to TRBD2. Germline CDR1 MNHNS, CDR2 SASEGT. The V gene end was trimmed by 4 bases and the J gene end by 3 bases; junction bases not matched to a gene: 8. This CDR3 comprises 16 residues.

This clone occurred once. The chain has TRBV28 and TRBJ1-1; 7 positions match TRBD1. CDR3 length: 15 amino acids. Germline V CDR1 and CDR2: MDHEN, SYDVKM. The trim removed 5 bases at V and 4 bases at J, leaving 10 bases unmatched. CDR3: CASSVQTGWSTEAFF. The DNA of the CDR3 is TGTGCCAGCAGTGTACAGACAGGGTGGAGCACTGAAGCTTTCTTT.

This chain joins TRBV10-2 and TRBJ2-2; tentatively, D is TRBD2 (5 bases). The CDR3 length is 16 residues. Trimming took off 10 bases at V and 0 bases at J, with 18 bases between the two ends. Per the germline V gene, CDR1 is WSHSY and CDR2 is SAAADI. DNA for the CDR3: TGCGCCACTGACTATAAGAAGTGGTCGAACACCGGGGAGCTGTTTTTT. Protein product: CATDYKKWSNTGELFF.